The clone carrying this T cell receptor beta chain was recorded only once. The data were obtained in a study of blood T cell repertoires in COVID-19. Looking at the study overall: Sample material is recorded as cDNA or gDNA derived from T cells, B-cell-depleted T cells, or PBMCs.

Study processing details: Amplification of reference gene primers provided the estimated nucleated cell counts. Repertoires were generated with immunoSEQ multiplex PCR, while TCRdb's copy carries only in-frame clones and drops some. Clonal size and the V and J genes are those of that table, whereas D and trimming came from the DNA. Of roughly 70,000 clones listed, over 75% were seen once; the top ten hold 2.5% to 3%. CDR1 is MDHEN, CDR2 SYDVKM, per germline. The CDR3 has 13 residues. The V end was cut by 8 bases, the J end by 7 bases, with 17 bases between. Sequencing was performed on peripheral blood. The TCR sequence derives from a man between 70 and 80 years old with active or convalescent COVID-19. The chain is built from TRBV28 and TRBJ1-1, with no clear D. CDR3 sequence: CASGEGFPFEAFF. In nucleotides, the CDR3 is TGTGCCAGCGGGGAGGGATTCCCTTTTGAAGCTTTCTTT.